Listed below are T cell receptor beta chains from one sample, sequenced in a study of graft-versus-host responses after intestinal transplantation. Repertoires were generated with immunoSEQ multiplex PCR, while TCRdb's copy carries only in-frame clones and drops some. The sample has about 21,000 clones, around 38% seen once. The material sequenced was alloreactive CD8+ T cells from a mixed lymphocyte reaction culture, taken before intestinal transplant. The receptors come from a human patient who received an intestinal transplant. Both conserved end residues are part of each CDR3. The D gene is left open where the match is weak. Clone size appears in some rows only: once, few, many, or a class for an expanded clone.

few,15,TRBJ2-7,TRBD1,TRBV6-6,CASSSDRGQFYEQYF,TGTGCCAGCAGTTCGGACAGGGGGCAGTTCTACGAGCAGTACTTC
once,15,TRBJ2-5,NA,TRBV2,CASIRAGIGLETQYF,TGTGCCAGCATAAGGGCGGGAATAGGGTTGGAGACCCAGTACTTC
NA,13,TRBJ1-1,NA,TRBV27,CASSYSRGTEAFF,TGTGCCAGCAGTTATAGCCGGGGGACTGAAGCTTTCTTT
NA,14,TRBJ1-2,TRBD1,TRBV7-9,CASSLGQGLYGYTF,TGTGCCAGCAGCTTAGGACAGGGCCTCTATGGCTACACCTTC
NA,16,TRBJ1-1,NA,TRBV4-1,CASSQFDREDRTEAFF,TGCGCCAGCAGCCAATTCGACCGGGAGGATCGCACTGAAGCTTTCTTT
NA,14,TRBJ2-5,NA,TRBV4-1,CASSQRTDQETQYF,TGCGCCAGCAGCCAAAGGACAGACCAAGAGACCCAGTACTTC
NA,14,TRBJ2-3,TRBD2,TRBV15,CATSQRAGTDTQYF,TGTGCCACCAGCCAGAGAGCGGGAACAGATACGCAGTATTTT
NA,14,TRBJ2-7,TRBD1,TRBV27,CASSFGQGSYEQYF,TGTGCCAGCAGTTTTGGACAGGGCTCCTACGAGCAGTACTTC
NA,14,TRBJ2-7,NA,TRBV9,CASSVAGEGYEQYF,TGTGCCAGCAGCGTAGCGGGAGAAGGCTACGAGCAGTACTTC
NA,15,TRBJ2-5,NA,TRBV6-1,CASSATGTIGETQYF,TGTGCCAGCAGTGCCACCGGGACCATTGGAGAGACCCAGTACTTC
NA,15,TRBJ2-7,TRBD2,TRBV5-6,CASSLWLAGTYEQYF,TGTGCCAGCAGCTTGTGGCTAGCGGGAACCTACGAGCAGTACTTC
medium-sized,15,TRBJ2-1,NA,TRBV7-2,CASSFDRGSYNEQFF,TGTGCCAGCAGCTTCGACCGGGGGTCCTACAATGAGCAGTTCTTC
NA,11,TRBJ1-1,NA,TRBV28,CASTLNTEAFF,TGTGCCAGCACTTTGAACACTGAAGCTTTCTTT
once,20,TRBJ2-7,TRBD1,TRBV5-1,CASSLFLASAGTGITYEQYF,TGCGCCAGCAGCTTGTTCCTAGCGAGTGCCGGGACAGGGATAACCTACGAGCAGTACTTC
NA,15,TRBJ1-6,NA,TRBV4-1,CASSQEAGLNSPLHF,TGCGCCAGCAGTCAAGAGGCAGGGTTGAATTCACCCCTCCACTTT
NA,17,TRBJ2-7,NA,TRBV14,CASSPRKPGPSSYEQYF,TGTGCCAGCAGCCCACGTAAACCGGGTCCCAGCTCCTACGAGCAGTACTTC
NA,12,TRBJ2-7,NA,TRBV10-3,CASSYSGYEQYF,TGTGCCAGCAGTTACTCGGGGTACGAGCAGTACTTC
NA,12,TRBJ2-7,NA,TRBV29-1,CSVVGPSYEQYF,TGCAGCGTTGTCGGGCCTTCCTACGAGCAGTACTTC
few,11,TRBJ2-7,NA,TRBV5-1,CASSLVDEQYF,TGCGCCAGCAGCTTGGTTGACGAGCAGTACTTC
few,15,TRBJ2-7,TRBD1,TRBV9,CASSVTAGGLYEQYF,TGTGCCAGCAGCGTCACGGCAGGGGGCCTATACGAGCAGTACTTC
NA,14,TRBJ2-7,NA,TRBV21-1,CASILQVRRYEQYF,TGTGCCAGCATCCTTCAGGTCCGCCGGTACGAGCAGTACTTC
NA,16,TRBJ2-7,TRBD2,TRBV5-8,CASSPRTSAPSYEQYF,TGTGCCAGCAGCCCCCGGACTAGCGCTCCTTCCTACGAGCAGTACTTC
few,13,TRBJ1-5,TRBD1,TRBV6-5,CASSEQGAQPQHF,TGTGCCAGCAGTGAACAGGGGGCACAGCCCCAGCATTTT
NA,13,TRBJ1-5,NA,TRBV19,CASSMGGGQPQHF,TGTGCCAGTAGTATGGGGGGAGGGCAGCCCCAGCATTTT
NA,15,TRBJ1-2,NA,TRBV27,CASSLSTGSVYGYTF,TGTGCCAGCAGTCTATCCACCGGGTCCGTCTATGGCTACACCTTC
NA,14,TRBJ2-3,NA,TRBV6-6,CASSLADYTDTQYF,TGTGCCAGCAGCCTAGCTGATTACACAGATACGCAGTATTTT
few,12,TRBJ2-1,NA,TRBV28,CASSLANFEQFF,TGTGCCAGCAGTCTAGCAAATTTCGAGCAGTTCTTC
NA,17,TRBJ2-3,TRBD2,TRBV4-1,CASSQDRTSGSLGTQYF,TGCGCCAGCAGCCAAGATAGGACTAGCGGGAGTCTGGGTACGCAGTATTTT
NA,18,TRBJ1-5,NA,TRBV18,CASSPGRGGVNGNQPQHF,TGTGCCAGCTCACCAGGGCGAGGGGGAGTGAATGGGAATCAGCCCCAGCATTTT
NA,14,TRBJ2-7,TRBD1,TRBV7-9,CASSLDRGRYEQYF,TGTGCCAGCAGCTTAGACAGGGGGCGTTACGAGCAGTACTTC
few,13,TRBJ2-2,TRBD1,TRBV5-1,CASSYRGPGELFF,TGCGCCAGCAGCTACAGGGGGCCCGGGGAGCTGTTTTTT